Below, 3 T cell receptor beta chains from the same sample are listed, as sequenced in a study of blood T cell repertoires in COVID-19. The protocol was immunoSEQ multiplex PCR, while the TCRdb copy is restricted to in-frame clones and leaves out a portion. Here the sample spans 120,000 to 150,000 clones, around 86% being singletons. The material sequenced was peripheral blood. These TCRs come from a human donor in a cohort sampled during active COVID-19.

In its sample, this clone was seen once. The chain carries TRBV4-2 and TRBJ2-5, with TRBD1 as a possible D gene (5 bases). The CDR3 runs 15 residues. Germline V CDR1 and CDR2: LGHNA, YNFKEQ. Trimming left V 2 bases short and J 5 bases short, with 15 bases between. The CDR3 loop is CASSQYRRTRETQYF. In DNA form, the CDR3 reads TGTGCCAGCAGCCAATATCGTAGGACACGTGAGACCCAGTACTTC.

V usage is TRBV7-9 and J usage is TRBJ1-2; 7 bases agree with TRBD1. Germline lookup yields CDR1 SEHNR and CDR2 FQNEAQ (reference sequence). The CDR3 covers 14 residues. The ends lost 7 bases at V and 3 bases at J; junction bases unmatched: 8. Here the CDR3 DNA reads TGTGCCAGCATCAAGGGACAGAATGACTATGGCTACACCTTC. It specifies CASIKGQNDYGYTF.

V is TRBV9 and J is TRBJ2-7; D possibly corresponds to TRBD2 (6 bases). Between the trimmed V and J ends, which lost 3 bases and 4 bases, there was a span of 17 bases. Germline CDR1 and CDR2: SGDLS and YYNGEE. This CDR3 region has 15 residues. The CDR3 here is CASSAAAGLSYEQYF. The CDR3, as DNA: TGTGCCAGCAGCGCCGCGGCGGGACTTTCTTACGAGCAGTACTTC.